What follows are 16 T cell receptor beta chains derived from one specimen sequenced in a study of blood T cell repertoires in COVID-19. Data came from immunoSEQ multiplex PCR; TCRdb stores just in-frame clones and leaves some out. Here the sample spans under 200,000 clones, roughly 84% being singletons. Sequences were obtained from peripheral blood. The receptors originated from a human donor in a cohort sampled during active COVID-19.

This clone appeared once. The chain is built from TRBV11-2 and TRBJ2-5; 9 positions agree with TRBD2. The germline V gene encodes CDR1 SGHAT and CDR2 FQNNGV. This CDR3 has 17 amino acids. The J segment lost 3 bases and the V segment lost 2 bases, leaving 10 bases of the junction unmatched. The CDR3 bases are TGTGCCAGCAGCTTAATCCCGGCGGGAGGGCACGAAGAGACCCAGTACTTC. This codes for CASSLIPAGGHEETQYF.

The V gene is TRBV27, the J gene TRBJ2-2; 7 bases align to TRBD1. The CDR3 runs 16 residues. Trimming cost V 1 base and J 2 bases; bases outside gene matches: 4. Germline CDR1 is MNHEY and CDR2 is SMNVEV (reference sequence). The DNA of the CDR3 is TGTGCCAGCAGTTTATTCCGGGACAGAAACACCGGGGAGCTGTTTTTT. Translation gives CASSLFRDRNTGELFF.

This chain links TRBV19 with TRBJ1-3, with a tentative D call TRBD1 (6 bases). Germline assignment: CDR1 LNHDA and CDR2 SQIVND (reference sequence). V was clipped by 3 bases and J by 0 bases, with 12 bases between them. The CDR3 consists of 16 residues. In nucleotides, the CDR3 is TGTGCCAGTAGTATGAGACAGGATATCTCTGGAAACACCATATATTTT. Amino acids: CASSMRQDISGNTIYF.

V usage is TRBV2 and J usage is TRBJ1-5, with 8 bases that match TRBD1. J gave up 0 bases and V 3 bases, and 7 bases lay outside the gene matches. The V gene's germline CDR1 is SNHLY and CDR2 FYNNEI. The length of the CDR3 is 17 residues. The CDR3 DNA reads as TGTGCCAGCAGTGAGGGACAGGCCCCATATAGCAATCAGCCCCAGCATTTT. This translates into CASSEGQAPYSNQPQHF.

V gene TRBV18 combines with J gene TRBJ1-2; D uncertain. The V and J ends lost 3 bases and 8 bases respectively, with 13 bases between them. The CDR3 has 13 residues. The V gene's germline CDR1 is KGHSH and CDR2 LQKENI. In DNA form, the CDR3 reads TGTGCCAGCTCACCCGGAGAGGGATACGGCTACACCTTC. Translation gives CASSPGEGYGYTF.

The chain combines TRBV7-2 with TRBJ2-2, with TRBD2 as a possible D gene (6 bases). Germline assignment: CDR1 SGHTA and CDR2 FQGNSA. The ends were cut back, 5 bases at V and 8 bases at J, with 15 bases in the middle. The CDR3 has 14 residues. The CDR3 DNA is TGTGCCAGCAGCCCCCCGCGGGCGGGAGGGGAGCTGTTTTTT. Encoded protein: CASSPPRAGGELFF. The full variable domain, its missing parts supplied by reference TRBV7-2 and TRBJ2-2, is GAGVSQSPSNKVTEKGKDVELRCDPISGHTALYWYRQSLGQGLEFLIYFQGNSAPDKSGLPSDRFSAERTGGSVSTLTIQRTQQEDSAVYLCASSPPRAGGELFFGEGSRLTVL.

This chain links TRBV6-5 with TRBJ1-2; D is undetermined. From germline, CDR1 is MNHEY and CDR2 SVGAGI. V was shortened by 1 base and J by 5 bases, with 17 bases between the two germline ends. The CDR3 totals 16 residues. The CDR3 is CASSYFPQTKVYGYTF. In DNA, the CDR3 is TGTGCCAGCAGTTACTTTCCTCAAACTAAGGTTTATGGCTACACCTTC.

The CDR3 DNA follows: TGTGCCAGCAGCCAAGGACTAGCTGAAGGCAATGAGCAGTTCTTC. Translating gives CASSQGLAEGNEQFF. The V gene is TRBV4-2, the J gene TRBJ2-1, with TRBD2 matching over 7 bases. CDR1 LGHNA and CDR2 YNFKEQ come from the germline V gene. The CDR3 is 15 amino acids. Unmatched junction bases numbered 6, after V lost 1 base and J lost 6 bases.

The genes are TRBV2 and TRBJ2-3, with 7 bases matching TRBD2. The CDR3 covers 14 residues. Germline CDR1 SNHLY, CDR2 FYNNEI. V lost 2 bases, J lost 1 base, and 0 bases stayed unmatched. CDR3 bases: TGTGCCAGCAGTGAAACTAGCGGCACAGATACGCAGTATTTT. This gives the protein CASSETSGTDTQYF.

The chain combines TRBV27 with TRBJ2-1, with 10 nucleotides matching TRBD2. CDR3 length: 13 amino acids. Unmatched junction bases numbered 2, after V lost 9 bases and J lost 3 bases. Germline loops: CDR1 MNHEY, CDR2 SMNVEV (reference sequence). The CDR3 DNA reads as TGTGCCAGTGGACTAGCGGTCTACAATGAGCAGTTCTTC. The encoded protein is CASGLAVYNEQFF.

The table lists this clone with a count of one. The chain links TRBV6-5 to TRBJ2-1; tentative D call: TRBD2 (6 bases). The CDR3 is 16 amino acids. Trimming took off 0 bases at V and 8 bases at J, with 17 bases between the two ends. Germline lookup yields CDR1 MNHEY and CDR2 SVGAGI. CDR3 region: CASSYSVERVFDEQFF. The CDR3 DNA sequence: TGTGCCAGCAGTTACTCGGTCGAGCGGGTGTTCGATGAGCAGTTCTTC.

The gene calls are TRBV27 and TRBJ1-1, with D maybe TRBD1 (5 bases). V lost 4 bases and J 1 base, leaving 10 bases between the germline ends. Germline assignment: CDR1 MNHEY and CDR2 SMNVEV (reference sequence). The CDR3 runs to 14 residues. This CDR3 is CASSSHQGNTEAFF. CDR3 in DNA: TGTGCCAGCAGTTCACACCAGGGGAACACTGAAGCTTTCTTT.

The J gene is TRBJ1-3, the V gene TRBV27, with D tentatively TRBD1 (6 bases). V lost 6 bases, J lost 6 bases, and 15 bases lay in between. The CDR3 runs to 14 residues. Per the germline V gene, CDR1 is MNHEY and CDR2 is SMNVEV (reference sequence). CDR3 coding DNA: TGTGCCAGCAGCTCGCAATGGGGGCAAAACACCATATATTTT. Translation gives CASSSQWGQNTIYF.

This rearrangement joins TRBV27 to TRBJ2-2; D unclear. Germline V gene data show CDR1 as MNHEY and CDR2 as SMNVEV (reference sequence). V gave up 7 bases and J gave up 1 base, with 16 bases separating them. The length of the CDR3 is 16 residues. The CDR3, as DNA: TGTGCCAGCACCCTCCTAGGAAGGCTGAACACCGGGGAGCTGTTTTTT. Encoded protein: CASTLLGRLNTGELFF.

The chain is built from TRBV5-1 and TRBJ2-3, with 7 bases matching TRBD2. The V gene's germline CDR1 is SGHRS and CDR2 YFSETQ. The CDR3 is made up of 16 amino acids. The trim removed 4 bases at V and 2 bases at J, leaving 10 bases unmatched. The DNA of the CDR3 is TGCGCCAGCAGCACAATGACTAGCCTTGTCACAGATACGCAGTATTTT. Translation gives CASSTMTSLVTDTQYF.

The count of this clone is one. Different DNA sequences within this sample yield the same CDR3. The rearrangement links TRBV6-2 or TRBV6-3 to TRBJ2-5, with 9 nucleotides matching TRBD2. This CDR3 spans 16 amino acids. Germline V CDR1 and CDR2: MNHEY, SVGEGT. The V and J ends lost 2 bases and 4 bases, in that order; junction bases with no gene match: 8. The DNA of the CDR3 is TGTGCCAGCAGTTACCGGTTAGCGGGAGTGGGAGAGACCCAGTACTTC. Amino acids: CASSYRLAGVGETQYF.